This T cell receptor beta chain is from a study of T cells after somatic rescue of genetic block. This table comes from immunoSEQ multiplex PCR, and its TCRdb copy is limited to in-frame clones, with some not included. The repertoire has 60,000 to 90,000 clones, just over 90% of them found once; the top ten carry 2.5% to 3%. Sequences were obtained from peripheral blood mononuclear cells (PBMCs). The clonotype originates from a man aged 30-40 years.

In DNA form, the CDR3 reads TGTGCCAGCAGTACCCCCCGCGGGATAATAAATGAGCAGTTCTTC. Translated: CASSTPRGIINEQFF. The chain uses TRBV27 and TRBJ2-1, with D tentatively TRBD2 (6 bases). The ends were cut back, 5 bases at V and 7 bases at J, with 18 bases in the middle. From germline, CDR1 is MNHEY and CDR2 SMNVEV (reference sequence). The CDR3 totals 15 residues.